This T cell receptor beta chain originates from a study of patients and donors after allogeneic stem cell transplantation. One entry per CDR3 protein results from TCRdb running MiXCR on the RT-PCR reads. The data show 70,000 to 75,000 distinct CDR3 sequences, about a quarter seen once. The sequenced sample was blood, either unsorted or a sorted T cell fraction (not recorded which). The source is a human donor who was either an allogeneic HSCT recipient or a stem cell or donor lymphocyte infusion donor (not recorded which). It is not recorded whose cells these are; they may come from a transplant donor.

The CDR3 is CASSIMGPTDTQYF. The CDR3 nucleotides are TGTGCCAGCAGCATTATGGGCCCCACAGATACGCAGTATTTT. J is TRBJ2-3 and V is TRBV11-2; D gene ambiguous. Deletions cut 5 bases from V and 2 bases from J, with 11 bases between. The CDR3 is made up of 14 amino acids. Germline V CDR1 and CDR2: SGHAT, FQNNGV.